These 22 T cell receptor beta chains originate from one sample sequenced in a study of T cell responses to AZD1222 COVID-19 vaccine (dated by TCRdb to the early 2020s). The label giving this sample's time point can be read as: baseline before first vaccination. Library preparation used the immunoSEQ multiplex PCR assay. Entries here come from immuneACCESS through TCRdb and include only in-frame sequences with V and J called. Some clones fail to appear in such tables; in the studies checked, an unresolved V gene covers under half of the shortfall, and the cause of the remainder is unknown. Present in this sample are 90,000 to 120,000 clones, around 91% of which were seen just once. The ten largest make up roughly a fifth of the sample. The source material was peripheral blood, sampled on day 0 of AZD1222 vaccination. The receptors here all came from an adult in good health.

The chain uses TRBV18 and TRBJ2-1, with D tentatively TRBD1 or TRBD2 (5 bases each). The V end lost 3 bases, the J end lost 9 bases, and 18 bases lay between the germline ends. From germline, CDR1 is KGHSH and CDR2 LQKENI. This CDR3 has 15 amino acids. The DNA of the CDR3 is TGTGCCAGCTCACCTTCGGTCGGCAGGGCGGGTGAGCAGTTCTTC. This gives the protein CASSPSVGRAGEQFF.

The V gene is TRBV11-2, the J gene TRBJ2-7; D unclear. CDR3 length: 13 residues. Germline CDR1 SGHAT, CDR2 FQNNGV. V was shortened by 2 bases and J by 3 bases, with 8 bases between the two germline ends. CDR3 coding DNA: TGTGCCAGCAGCTTAATCGGCAACTACGAGCAGTACTTC. Encoded protein: CASSLIGNYEQYF. Supplemented by reference TRBV11-2 and TRBJ2-7, the full variable domain reads EAGVAQSPRYKIIEKRQSVAFWCNPISGHATLYWYQQILGQGPKLLIQFQNNGVVDDSQLPKDRFSAERLKGVDSTLKIQPAKLEDSAVYLCASSLIGNYEQYFGPGTRLTVT.

The V call is TRBV7-2, the J call TRBJ1-5, with D unresolved. The germline CDR1 and CDR2 sequences are SGHTA and FQGNSA. Trimming removed 1 base at V and 6 bases at J, with 10 bases between. CDR3 length: 14 residues. The CDR3 DNA is TGTGCCAGCAGCTTAGGGGTTCGGGGTCAGCCCCAGCATTTT. As protein: CASSLGVRGQPQHF.

This clone was seen only once. The chain combines TRBV20-1 with TRBJ1-1; no definite D call. CDR3 length: 11 amino acids. CDR1 is DFQATT, CDR2 SNEGSKA, per germline (reference sequence). The V end lost 6 bases, the J end lost 1 base, and 6 bases lay between the germline ends. The CDR3 region is CSASENTEAFF. For the CDR3, the DNA is TGCAGTGCATCAGAGAACACTGAAGCTTTCTTT.

This clone was detected once. The CDR3 sequence is CASSLVLSTDTQYF. The CDR3 coding sequence is TGCGCCAGCAGCTTGGTGCTCAGCACAGATACGCAGTATTTT. The chain recombines TRBV5-1 with TRBJ2-3; D unclear. This CDR3 spans 14 amino acids. Germline V gives CDR1 SGHRS, CDR2 YFSETQ. Trimming took 0 bases from V and 0 from J, leaving 5 bases between them. The whole variable domain, filled in from reference TRBV5-1 and TRBJ2-3, reads KAGVTQTPRYLIKTRGQQVTLSCSPISGHRSVSWYQQTPGQGLQFLFEYFSETQRNKGNFPGRFSGRQFSNSRSEMNVSTLELGDSALYLCASSLVLSTDTQYFGPGTRLTVL.

This chain links TRBV3-1 (or the pseudogene TRBV3-2) with TRBJ1-5; no firm D call. The CDR3 is made up of 15 amino acids. Germline CDR1 and CDR2: LGHDT and YNNKEL (reference sequence). The V and J ends lost 1 base and 8 bases respectively, with 15 bases between them. CDR3 in amino acids: CASSQGRSRLEPQHF. CDR3 sequence (DNA): TGTGCCAGCAGCCAAGGGCGGAGCCGCCTGGAGCCCCAGCATTTT.

The chain carries TRBV19 and TRBJ1-2; TRBD1 matches 7 bases. V gave up 5 bases and J gave up 2 bases; unmatched junction bases: 5. Germline V gene data show CDR1 as LNHDA and CDR2 as SQIVND (reference sequence). The CDR3 length is 14 residues. The CDR3 spells CASSGQAGNYGYTF. The CDR3 DNA reads as TGTGCCAGTAGTGGACAGGCCGGAAACTATGGCTACACCTTC.

The chain recombines TRBV7-8 with TRBJ1-1; weak D call: TRBD1 (6 bases). The CDR3 is made up of 15 amino acids. V was trimmed by 2 bases and J by 0 bases, leaving 10 bases between them. Germline V CDR1 and CDR2: SGHVS, FQNEAQ. The CDR3 protein is CASSLRQGMNTEAFF. The CDR3 DNA follows: TGTGCCAGCAGCTTAAGGCAGGGGATGAACACTGAAGCTTTCTTT.

The chain has TRBV4-1 and TRBJ1-2; the D gene is possibly TRBD1 (5 bases). Germline-derived CDR1 and CDR2 are MGHRA and YSYEKL. V dropped 0 bases and J dropped 8 bases, with 16 bases sitting between them. This CDR3 has 15 amino acids. CDR3 DNA: TGCGCCAGCAGCCAAGAAGGGGCTTCACTGGGAGGCTACACCTTC. It is translated as CASSQEGASLGGYTF.

This chain uses TRBV7-9 with TRBJ2-3; TRBD2 matches at 7 bases. Germline CDR1 reads SEHNR; CDR2 reads FQNEAQ (reference sequence). Trimming took 4 bases from V and 5 from J; bases not matched to a gene: 6. This CDR3 has 14 amino acids. This chain's CDR3 is CASSSQTSQDTQYF. The DNA of the CDR3 is TGTGCCAGCAGCTCTCAGACTAGCCAAGATACGCAGTATTTT.

The rearrangement uses TRBV7-2 and TRBJ2-1; D possibly corresponds to TRBD2 (6 bases). Looked up from germline, CDR1 is SGHTA and CDR2 is FQGNSA. The CDR3 length is 14 residues. Trimming shortened V by 5 bases and J by 4 bases, and 12 bases separated the two germline ends. CDR3 sequence reads: CASSPSGGYNEQFF. CDR3 bases: TGTGCCAGCAGCCCATCCGGGGGTTACAATGAGCAGTTCTTC. The whole variable domain, filled in from reference TRBV7-2 and TRBJ2-1, reads GAGVSQSPSNKVTEKGKDVELRCDPISGHTALYWYRQSLGQGLEFLIYFQGNSAPDKSGLPSDRFSAERTGGSVSTLTIQRTQQEDSAVYLCASSPSGGYNEQFFGPGTRLTVL.

The chain uses TRBV18 and TRBJ2-7; weak D call: TRBD1 (6 bases). CDR1 is KGHSH and CDR2 is LQKENI in the germline V gene. V lost 3 bases and J lost 0, with 9 bases in between. There are 14 residues in the CDR3. CDR3 in amino acids: CASSPGGSSYEQYF. The CDR3 nucleotides are TGTGCCAGCTCACCTGGGGGCAGCTCCTACGAGCAGTACTTC.

The chain employs TRBV7-9 and TRBJ2-7; the match to TRBD2 covers 11 bases. After removal of 7 bases from V and 0 bases from J, the junction contained 11 bases not matched to a gene. This CDR3 has 17 amino acids. Per germline, CDR1 SEHNR and CDR2 FQNEAQ (reference sequence). CDR3 sequence (DNA): TGTGCCAGCAACCCACTCCCGGGACTAGCGGCCTCCTACGAGCAGTACTTC. Its protein product is CASNPLPGLAASYEQYF.

The rearrangement links TRBV3-1 (or the pseudogene TRBV3-2) to TRBJ1-1; a possible D gene is TRBD1 (6 bases). From germline, CDR1 is LGHDT and CDR2 YNNKEL (reference sequence). The V end was cut by 8 bases, the J end by 7 bases, with 23 bases between. The CDR3 length is 15 residues. CDR3 loop: CASREKTGGSYEAFF. In DNA form, the CDR3 reads TGTGCCAGCCGGGAAAAGACAGGCGGATCCTATGAAGCTTTCTTT.

This chain joins TRBV30 and TRBJ1-5; tentative D call: TRBD1 (6 bases). CDR1 and CDR2 (germline): GTSNPN, SVGIG (reference sequence). V lost 3 bases and J 6 bases, leaving 12 bases between the germline ends. The CDR3 has 13 amino acids. DNA for the CDR3: TGTGCCTGGAGCTCAGGGGCGGCTCAGCCCCAGCATTTT. It codes for CAWSSGAAQPQHF.

The table lists this clone with a count of one. This rearrangement joins TRBV28 to TRBJ1-6; a possible D gene is TRBD1 (5 bases). The ends were cut back, 7 bases at V and 10 bases at J, with 14 bases in the middle. This CDR3 has 13 residues. The V gene's germline CDR1 is MDHEN and CDR2 SYDVKM. CDR3 sequence reads: CASKNPRGSPLHF. The CDR3 nucleotides are TGTGCCAGCAAAAACCCGAGGGGATCACCCCTCCACTTT.

This sequence joins TRBV7-2 and TRBJ2-7; 9 nucleotides line up with TRBD1. Germline CDR1 is SGHTA and CDR2 is FQGNSA. The V gene end was trimmed by 3 bases and the J gene end by 3 bases; junction bases not matched to a gene: 6. The CDR3 length is 15 residues. The CDR3: CASSFTGGESYEQYF. The CDR3 DNA sequence: TGTGCCAGCAGCTTCACAGGGGGCGAGAGCTACGAGCAGTACTTC.

The V gene is TRBV3-1 (or the pseudogene TRBV3-2), the J gene TRBJ2-2, with D unresolved. Germline-derived CDR1 and CDR2 are LGHDT and YNNKEL (reference sequence). CDR3 size: 12 residues. V lost 4 bases to trimming and J lost 6 bases, with 6 bases between them. CDR3 DNA: TGTGCCAGCAGCCTTTTTTCCGGGGAGCTGTTTTTT. Protein: CASSLFSGELFF.

The gene calls are TRBV9 and TRBJ1-5; D might be TRBD1 (5 bases). With 3 bases removed from V and 9 bases from J, the gap between germline ends came to 13 bases. CDR1 SGDLS and CDR2 YYNGEE come from the germline V gene. The CDR3 loop spans 13 amino acids. The CDR3 sequence: CASSDPWDPPQHF. DNA for the CDR3: TGTGCCAGCAGCGACCCTTGGGACCCGCCCCAGCATTTT.

This clone has just one count. J is TRBJ2-7 and V is TRBV7-2; D is perhaps TRBD2 (7 bases). Germline lookup yields CDR1 SGHTA and CDR2 FQGNSA. V was trimmed by 5 bases and J by 3 bases, leaving 14 bases between them. There are 14 residues in the CDR3. In DNA, the CDR3 is TGTGCCAGCAGCGATTCGGGGGGCGGCTACGAGCAGTACTTC. Residues: CASSDSGGGYEQYF.

There are a few counts of this clone. This rearrangement joins TRBV4-1 to TRBJ1-5; D not resolved. The CDR3 has 13 residues. Trimming shortened V by 1 base and J by 8 bases, and 9 bases separated the two germline ends. The germline V gene has CDR1 MGHRA and CDR2 YSYEKL. CDR3 in amino acids: CASSQVRVKPQHF. CDR3 in DNA: TGCGCCAGCAGCCAAGTTCGGGTGAAGCCCCAGCATTTT.

The chain links TRBV14 to TRBJ1-2, with 12 bases fitting TRBD1. Trimming cost V 0 bases and J 6 bases; bases outside gene matches: 11. Germline CDR1 is SGHDN and CDR2 is FVKESK. This CDR3 has 18 amino acids. The chain's CDR3 is CASSQDWTTGTGGDGYTF. CDR3 bases: TGTGCCAGCAGCCAAGATTGGACGACCGGGACAGGGGGCGATGGCTACACCTTC. Variable domain in full (rest from reference TRBV14 and TRBJ1-2): EAGVTQFPSHSVIEKGQTVTLRCDPISGHDNLYWYRRVMGKEIKFLLHFVKESKQDESGMPNNRFLAERTGGTYSTLKVQPAELEDSGVYFCASSQDWTTGTGGDGYTFGSGTRLTVV.